What follows is one T cell receptor (beta chain) and its context. Sequence at one end of the junction differs from germline and may be a read error. The data are from a study of blood T cell repertoires in COVID-19. In the study overall: PBMCs, B-cell-depleted T cells, or T cells provided the cDNA or gDNA that made up the material.

There are 13 residues in the CDR3. Per germline, CDR1 SGHRS and CDR2 YFSETQ. The table came from immunoSEQ multiplex PCR; TCRdb's copy has only in-frame clones and leaves some out. The sample holds about 120,000 clones, about four fifths seen once. The receptor comes from a woman aged 80 or older with acute or convalescent COVID-19. Sequenced input: peripheral blood. The chain carries TRBV5-1 and TRBJ2-5; D may be TRBD1 (5 bases). CDR3 sequence: CASRLEGEETQYF. DNA for the CDR3: TGCGCCAGCAGATTGGAAGGGGAAGAGACCCAGTACTTC.